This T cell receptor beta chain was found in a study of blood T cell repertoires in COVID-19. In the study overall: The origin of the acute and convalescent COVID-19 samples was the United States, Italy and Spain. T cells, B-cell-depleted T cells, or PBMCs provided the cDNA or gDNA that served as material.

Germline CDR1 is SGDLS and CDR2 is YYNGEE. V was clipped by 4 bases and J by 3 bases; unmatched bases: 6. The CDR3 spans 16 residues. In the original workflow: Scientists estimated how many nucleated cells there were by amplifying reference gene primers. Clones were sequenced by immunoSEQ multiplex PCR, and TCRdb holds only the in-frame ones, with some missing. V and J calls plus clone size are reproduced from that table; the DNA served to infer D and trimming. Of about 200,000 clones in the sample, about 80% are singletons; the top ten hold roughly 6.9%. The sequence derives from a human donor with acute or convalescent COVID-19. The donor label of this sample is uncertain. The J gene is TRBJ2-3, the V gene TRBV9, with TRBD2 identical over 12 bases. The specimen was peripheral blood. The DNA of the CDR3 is TGTGCCAGCAGCATCTCGACTAGCGGGAGTACAGATACGCAGTATTTT. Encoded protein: CASSISTSGSTDTQYF.